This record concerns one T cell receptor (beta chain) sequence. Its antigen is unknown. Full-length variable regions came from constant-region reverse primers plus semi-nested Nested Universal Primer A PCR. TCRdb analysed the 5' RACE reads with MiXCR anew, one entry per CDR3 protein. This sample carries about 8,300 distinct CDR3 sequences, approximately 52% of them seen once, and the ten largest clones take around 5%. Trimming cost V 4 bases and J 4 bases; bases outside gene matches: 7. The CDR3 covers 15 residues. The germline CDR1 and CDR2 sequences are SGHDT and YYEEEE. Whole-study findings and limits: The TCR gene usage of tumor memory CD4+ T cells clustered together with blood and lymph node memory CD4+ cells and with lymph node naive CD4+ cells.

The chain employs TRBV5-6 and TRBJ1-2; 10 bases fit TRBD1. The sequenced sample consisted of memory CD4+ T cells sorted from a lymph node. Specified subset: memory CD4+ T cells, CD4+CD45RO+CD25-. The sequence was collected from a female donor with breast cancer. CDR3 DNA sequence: TGTGCCAGCAGCCAAGACAGGGGGCGCAGCTATGGCTACACCTTC. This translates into CASSQDRGRSYGYTF.